The rows below give T cell receptor beta chains drawn from one sample of a study of T cell repertoires in cytomegalovirus infection. TCRdb analysed the reads with MiXCR anew, one entry per CDR3 protein. Of 680,000 or so distinct CDR3 sequences listed, approximately 34% are singletons. Sequenced: PBMCs. The source of these receptors is a human donor in good health (CMV status not recorded). Some clones in this sample may be carry-over from other donors' samples. Each CDR3 is given with its conserved first and last residue. D genes are given only for firm matches. Clone size is stated in some rows and not others, as once, few, many or a class when expanded.

abundance: few
v_gene: TRBV18
j_gene: TRBJ1-5
d_gene: .
CDR3nt: TGTGCCAGCTCAGCCGGCGGAGACAATCAGCCCCAGCATTTT
CDR3aa: CASSAGGDNQPQHF

abundance: .
v_gene: TRBV7-2
j_gene: TRBJ2-2
d_gene: .
CDR3nt: TGTGCCAGCAGCCTGGGCCCCGGGGAGCTGTTGTTT
CDR3aa: CASSLGPGELLF

abundance: .
v_gene: TRBV6-1
j_gene: TRBJ1-1
d_gene: .
CDR3nt: TGTGCCAGCATCTCTCTTTCACCACAGAACACTGAAGCTTTCTTT
CDR3aa: CASISLSPQNTEAFF

abundance: once
v_gene: TRBV7-8
j_gene: TRBJ2-7
d_gene: TRBD1
CDR3nt: TGTGTCAGCAGCGGACAGGGTTTTTATCTAAACGAGAAGTACTTC
CDR3aa: CVSSGQGFYLNEKYF

abundance: .
v_gene: TRBV30
j_gene: TRBJ2-5
d_gene: .
CDR3nt: TGTGCCTGGAGTGACGGGGATCCAAAGACCCAGTACTTC
CDR3aa: CAWSDGDPKTQYF

abundance: many
v_gene: TRBV12-3/TRBV12-4
j_gene: TRBJ1-3
d_gene: .
CDR3nt: TGTGCCAGCAGTTTCGGACTATCTGGAAACACCATATATTTT
CDR3aa: CASSFGLSGNTIYF

abundance: once
v_gene: TRBV6-1
j_gene: TRBJ2-7
d_gene: TRBD2
CDR3nt: TGTGCCAGCAAAACTCTGAGCGGGAGGGATGACGAGCAGTACTTC
CDR3aa: CASKTLSGRDDEQYF

abundance: .
v_gene: TRBV28
j_gene: TRBJ1-4
d_gene: .
CDR3nt: TGTGCCAGCAGTTTTGGTCCGCCAGGAGGTGAAAAACTGTTTTTT
CDR3aa: CASSFGPPGGEKLFF

abundance: .
v_gene: TRBV7-3
j_gene: TRBJ1-6
d_gene: .
CDR3nt: TGTGCCAGCAGCCCCCGGGGCAGTGTGGATTCACCCCTCCACTTT
CDR3aa: CASSPRGSVDSPLHF

abundance: many
v_gene: TRBV7-6
j_gene: TRBJ1-2
d_gene: TRBD1
CDR3nt: TGTGCCAGCAGCCAAGACAGGGGCTATGGCTACACCTTC
CDR3aa: CASSQDRGYGYTF

abundance: .
v_gene: TRBV7-4
j_gene: TRBJ1-1
d_gene: .
CDR3nt: TGTGCCAGCAGCTTAAACCCCATGAACACTGAAGCTTTCTTT
CDR3aa: CASSLNPMNTEAFF

abundance: many
v_gene: TRBV7-2
j_gene: TRBJ1-1
d_gene: TRBD1
CDR3nt: TGTGCCAGCAGCTCGCGGGAGCACAGGGGCGGGAACACTGAAGCTTTCTTT
CDR3aa: CASSSREHRGGNTEAFF

abundance: few
v_gene: TRBV15
j_gene: TRBJ1-4
d_gene: .
CDR3nt: TGTGCCACCAGTGGGAATGAAAAACTGTTTTTT
CDR3aa: CATSGNEKLFF

abundance: .
v_gene: TRBV7-6
j_gene: TRBJ2-3
d_gene: .
CDR3nt: TGTGCCAGCAGCTTAGCCAGCGTGGATACGCAGTATTTT
CDR3aa: CASSLASVDTQYF

abundance: .
v_gene: TRBV6-6
j_gene: TRBJ2-7
d_gene: TRBD2
CDR3nt: TGTGCCAGCCTCCGACTAGCGGGTACCTCCTACGAGCAGTACTTC
CDR3aa: CASLRLAGTSYEQYF

abundance: few
v_gene: TRBV4-2
j_gene: TRBJ1-6
d_gene: .
CDR3nt: TGTGCCAGCAGCCGAGGTCTAGACAATTCACCCCTCCACTTT
CDR3aa: CASSRGLDNSPLHF

abundance: .
v_gene: TRBV7-6
j_gene: TRBJ1-2
d_gene: .
CDR3nt: TGTGCCAGCAGCTTAGCGGAAGGGTCCTATGGCTACACCTTC
CDR3aa: CASSLAEGSYGYTF

abundance: many
v_gene: TRBV7-8
j_gene: TRBJ2-7
d_gene: TRBD1
CDR3nt: TGTGCCAGCAGCTTAGTTAGGACAGGGGCTAGCTTACCCTACGAGCAGTACTTC
CDR3aa: CASSLVRTGASLPYEQYF

abundance: .
v_gene: TRBV9
j_gene: TRBJ1-3
d_gene: .
CDR3nt: TGTGCCAGCAGCGCCCGGGACTTGGGAAGGACCATATATTTT
CDR3aa: CASSARDLGRTIYF

abundance: .
v_gene: TRBV7-8
j_gene: TRBJ2-7
d_gene: TRBD2
CDR3nt: TGTGCCAGCAGCTCAAGGGCGGGAGGACTTTCCTACGAGCAGTACTTC
CDR3aa: CASSSRAGGLSYEQYF

abundance: .
v_gene: TRBV28
j_gene: TRBJ1-5
d_gene: TRBD1
CDR3nt: TGTGCCATGGGACCAGGGGGCGGGCAGCCCCAGCATTTT
CDR3aa: CAMGPGGGQPQHF

abundance: few
v_gene: TRBV7-8
j_gene: TRBJ2-1
d_gene: .
CDR3nt: TGTGCCAGCAGCTTGAGGGAGACGGGAAATGAGCAGTTCTTC
CDR3aa: CASSLRETGNEQFF

abundance: many
v_gene: TRBV7-2
j_gene: TRBJ2-7
d_gene: TRBD2
CDR3nt: TGTGCCAGCAGCTATCCCCCCCAGCGGGAGGGCACCTACGAGCAGTACTTC
CDR3aa: CASSYPPQREGTYEQYF

abundance: .
v_gene: TRBV28
j_gene: TRBJ2-1
d_gene: TRBD2
CDR3nt: TGTGCCAGCAGTTGGGGACTAGCGGGAGTAGGCAATGAGCAGTTCTTC
CDR3aa: CASSWGLAGVGNEQFF

abundance: many
v_gene: TRBV7-8
j_gene: TRBJ1-6
d_gene: TRBD1
CDR3nt: TGTGCCAGCAGCTCCCGTGCGCAGGGGGCGATATCACCCCTCCACTTT
CDR3aa: CASSSRAQGAISPLHF

abundance: .
v_gene: TRBV19
j_gene: TRBJ2-1
d_gene: .
CDR3nt: TGTGCCAGTAGTATAGGGGAGAGCTCCTACAATGAGCAGTTCTTC
CDR3aa: CASSIGESSYNEQFF

abundance: few
v_gene: TRBV28
j_gene: TRBJ1-1
d_gene: .
CDR3nt: TGTGCCAGTGTCTCTCGGGACACTGAAGCTTTCTTT
CDR3aa: CASVSRDTEAFF

abundance: .
v_gene: TRBV4-2
j_gene: TRBJ2-6
d_gene: .
CDR3nt: TGTGCCAGCGGACTACAGGGATCCGGGGCCAACGTCCTGACTTTC
CDR3aa: CASGLQGSGANVLTF

abundance: .
v_gene: TRBV7-9
j_gene: TRBJ2-7
d_gene: TRBD1
CDR3nt: TGTGCCAGCGTGGGACAGATCTCCTACGAGCAGTACTTC
CDR3aa: CASVGQISYEQYF

abundance: .
v_gene: TRBV5-1
j_gene: TRBJ1-6
d_gene: .
CDR3nt: TGCGCCAGCAGCTCGGCCCTGGGGTATAATTCACCCCTCCACTTT
CDR3aa: CASSSALGYNSPLHF

abundance: few
v_gene: TRBV20-1
j_gene: TRBJ1-2
d_gene: TRBD1
CDR3nt: TGCAGTGCTAGGGCCCGAGACAGGGGGCTTACGGGCAACTATGGCTACACCTTC
CDR3aa: CSARARDRGLTGNYGYTF